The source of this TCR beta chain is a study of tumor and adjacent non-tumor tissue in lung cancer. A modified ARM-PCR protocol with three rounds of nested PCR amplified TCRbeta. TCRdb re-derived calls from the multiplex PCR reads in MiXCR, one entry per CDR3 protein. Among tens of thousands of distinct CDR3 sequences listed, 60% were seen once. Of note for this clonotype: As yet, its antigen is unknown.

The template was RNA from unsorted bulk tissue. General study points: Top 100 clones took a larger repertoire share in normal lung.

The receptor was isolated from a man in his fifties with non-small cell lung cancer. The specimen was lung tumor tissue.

CDR3 in DNA: TGTGCCTGGGCCTCACAGGGGGGGACCGGGGAGCTGTTTTTT. This sequence encodes CAWASQGGTGELFF. The rearrangement joins TRBV30 to TRBJ2-2; weak D call: TRBD1 (8 bases). V was pared by 5 bases and J by 5 bases, with 15 bases between. Germline CDR1 reads GTSNPN; CDR2 reads SVGIG (reference sequence). CDR3 length: 14 residues.